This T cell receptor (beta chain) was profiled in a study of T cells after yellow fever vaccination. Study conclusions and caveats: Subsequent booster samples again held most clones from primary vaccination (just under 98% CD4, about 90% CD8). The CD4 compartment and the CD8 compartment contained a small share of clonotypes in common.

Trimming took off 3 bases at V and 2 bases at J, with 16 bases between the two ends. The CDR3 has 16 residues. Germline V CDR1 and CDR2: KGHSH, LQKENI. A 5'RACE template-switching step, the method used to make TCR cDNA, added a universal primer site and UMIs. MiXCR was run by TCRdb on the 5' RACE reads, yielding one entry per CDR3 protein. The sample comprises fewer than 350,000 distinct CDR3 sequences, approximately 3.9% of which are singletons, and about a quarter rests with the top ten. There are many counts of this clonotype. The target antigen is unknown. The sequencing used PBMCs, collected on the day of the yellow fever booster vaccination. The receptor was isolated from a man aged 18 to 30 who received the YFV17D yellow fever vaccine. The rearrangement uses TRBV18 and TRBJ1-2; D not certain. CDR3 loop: CASSPQPTTKNYGYTF. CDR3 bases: TGTGCCAGCTCACCTCAACCAACTACGAAGAACTATGGCTACACCTTC.